This T cell receptor (beta chain) is drawn from a study of early T cells in non-severe SARS-CoV-2 infection. In the study overall: RNA in bulk from unsorted whole blood was sequenced, and chains were unpaired.

The sample holds a few counts of this clonotype. The antigen remains unidentified. Each cDNA molecule carried a unique molecular identifier. TCRdb processed the 5' RACE reads anew with MiXCR; each CDR3 protein has one entry. Of 32,000 or so distinct CDR3 sequences in the sample, under 6% were seen once. This CDR3 has 13 amino acids. Germline values: CDR1 SEHNR, CDR2 FQNEAQ (reference sequence). V lost 1 base, J lost 3 bases, and 6 bases lay in between. Study results and caveats: The VDJdb matching leaned toward anti-spike CD8 responses and overlooked private and CD4 specificities.

The clonotype was recovered from an adult who was a healthcare worker with PCR-confirmed SARS-CoV-2 infection or an uninfected control (not recorded which). The chain recombines TRBV7-9 with TRBJ1-2; no clear D gene. The sample comprised whole blood. CDR3 loop: CASSLGAYYGYTF. In DNA form, the CDR3 reads TGTGCCAGCAGCTTAGGCGCCTACTATGGCTACACCTTC.